This T cell receptor beta chain came from a study of blood T cells in healthy people across ages. The study's findings and limits: The recorded TCR beta diversity per million T cells decreased in a roughly linear manner with age.

Russia was home to the donors, healthy Caucasian individuals aged roughly 6 to 100. There are a few counts of this clonotype. The target antigen is unknown. Using a J-beta primer mix together with a sample-barcoded 5' primer, a second PCR was run for about 6 to 12 cycles. Template switching added a 12-random-nucleotide identifier to every cDNA molecule. TCRdb ran MiXCR on the 5' RACE reads and lists one entry per CDR3 protein. There are 1.4 million or so distinct CDR3 sequences in the sample; around 40% occur only once, and just over 4% lies in the top ten. From germline, CDR1 is MNHEY and CDR2 SVGAGI. Trimming stripped 2 bases from V and 6 bases from J, with 13 bases between. The CDR3 extends over 14 amino acids.

The V call is TRBV6-5, the J call TRBJ1-1; no clear D gene. This receptor was identified in a woman aged 18 to 35 in good health. Sequencing used blood. DNA of the CDR3: TGTGCCAGCAGTTACATTGGGGTTAAGCCTGAAGCTTTCTTT. It is translated as CASSYIGVKPEAFF.